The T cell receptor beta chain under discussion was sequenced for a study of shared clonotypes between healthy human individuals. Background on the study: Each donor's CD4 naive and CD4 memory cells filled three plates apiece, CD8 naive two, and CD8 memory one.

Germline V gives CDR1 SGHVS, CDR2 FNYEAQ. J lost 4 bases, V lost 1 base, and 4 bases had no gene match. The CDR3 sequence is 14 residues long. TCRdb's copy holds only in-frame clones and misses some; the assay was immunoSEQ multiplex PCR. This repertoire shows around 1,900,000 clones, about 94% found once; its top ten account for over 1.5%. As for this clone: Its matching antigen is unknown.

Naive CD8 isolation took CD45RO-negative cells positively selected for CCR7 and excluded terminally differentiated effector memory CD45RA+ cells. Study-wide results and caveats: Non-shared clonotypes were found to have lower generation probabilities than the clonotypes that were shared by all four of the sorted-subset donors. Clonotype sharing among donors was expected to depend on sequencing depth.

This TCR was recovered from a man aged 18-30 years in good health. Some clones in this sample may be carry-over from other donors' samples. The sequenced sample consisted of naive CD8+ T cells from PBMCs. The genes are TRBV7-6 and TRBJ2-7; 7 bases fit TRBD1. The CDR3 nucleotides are TGTGCCAGCAGCTTAGACAGGGGTGGATACGAGCAGTACTTC. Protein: CASSLDRGGYEQYF.